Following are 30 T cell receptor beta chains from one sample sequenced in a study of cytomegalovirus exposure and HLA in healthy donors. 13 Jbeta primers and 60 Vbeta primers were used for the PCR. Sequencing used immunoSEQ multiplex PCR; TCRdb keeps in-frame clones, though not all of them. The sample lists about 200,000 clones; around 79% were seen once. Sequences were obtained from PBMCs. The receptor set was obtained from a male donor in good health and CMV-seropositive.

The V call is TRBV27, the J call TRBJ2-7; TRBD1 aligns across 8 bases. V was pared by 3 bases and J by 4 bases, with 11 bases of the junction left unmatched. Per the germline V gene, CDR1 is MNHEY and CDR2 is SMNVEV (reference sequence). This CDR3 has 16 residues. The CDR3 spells CASSLAGTGGWYEQYF. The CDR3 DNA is TGTGCCAGCAGTTTGGCTGGAACAGGGGGTTGGTACGAGCAGTACTTC.

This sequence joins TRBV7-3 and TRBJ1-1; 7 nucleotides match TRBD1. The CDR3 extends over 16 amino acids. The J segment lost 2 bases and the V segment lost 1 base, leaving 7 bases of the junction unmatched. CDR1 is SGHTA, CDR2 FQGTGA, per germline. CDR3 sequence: CASSLNGGTANTEAFF. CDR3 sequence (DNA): TGTGCCAGCAGCTTAAATGGAGGGACAGCCAACACTGAAGCTTTCTTT.

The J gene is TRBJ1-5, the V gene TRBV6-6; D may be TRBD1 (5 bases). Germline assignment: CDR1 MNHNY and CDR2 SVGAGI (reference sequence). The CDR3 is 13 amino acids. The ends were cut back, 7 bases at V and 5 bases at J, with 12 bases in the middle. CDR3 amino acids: CASIDDSYQPQHF. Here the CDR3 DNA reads TGTGCCAGCATTGATGACAGCTATCAGCCCCAGCATTTT.

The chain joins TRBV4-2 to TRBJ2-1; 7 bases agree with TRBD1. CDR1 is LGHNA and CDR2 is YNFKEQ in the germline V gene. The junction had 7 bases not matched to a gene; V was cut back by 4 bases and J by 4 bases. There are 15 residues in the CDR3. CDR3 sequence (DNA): TGTGCCAGCAGCCGCGACAGGGCCGAATACAATGAGCAGTTCTTC. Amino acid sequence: CASSRDRAEYNEQFF.

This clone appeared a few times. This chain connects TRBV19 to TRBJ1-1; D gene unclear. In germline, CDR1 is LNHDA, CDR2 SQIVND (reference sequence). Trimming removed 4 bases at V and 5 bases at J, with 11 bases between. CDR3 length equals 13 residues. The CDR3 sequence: CASSNSRRTEAFF. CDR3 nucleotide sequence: TGTGCCAGTAGTAACAGTAGGAGGACTGAAGCTTTCTTT.

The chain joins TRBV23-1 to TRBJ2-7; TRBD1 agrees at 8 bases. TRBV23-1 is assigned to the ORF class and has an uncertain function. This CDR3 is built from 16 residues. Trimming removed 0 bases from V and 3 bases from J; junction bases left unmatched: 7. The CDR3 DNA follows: TGCGCCAGCAGTCAATCGAGGGACAGGTTAGTCTACGAGCAGTACTTC. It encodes CASSQSRDRLVYEQYF.

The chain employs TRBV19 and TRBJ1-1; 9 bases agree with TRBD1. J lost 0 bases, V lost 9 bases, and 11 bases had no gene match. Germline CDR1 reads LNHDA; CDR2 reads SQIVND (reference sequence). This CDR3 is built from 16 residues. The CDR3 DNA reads TGTGCCAGCTTCCCGGGCAGACAGGGGGTGAACACTGAAGCTTTCTTT. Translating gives CASFPGRQGVNTEAFF.

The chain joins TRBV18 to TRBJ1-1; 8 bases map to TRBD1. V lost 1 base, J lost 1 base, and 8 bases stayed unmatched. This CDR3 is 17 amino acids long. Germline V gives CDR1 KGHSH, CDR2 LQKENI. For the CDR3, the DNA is TGTGCCAGCTCACCACAACAGGGGGGACCCTCGAACACTGAAGCTTTCTTT. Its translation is CASSPQQGGPSNTEAFF. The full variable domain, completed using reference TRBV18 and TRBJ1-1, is NAGVMQNPRHLVRRRGQEARLRCSPMKGHSHVYWYRQLPEEGLKFMVYLQKENIIDESGMPKERFSAEFPKEGPSILRIQQVVRGDSAAYFCASSPQQGGPSNTEAFFGQGTRLTVV.

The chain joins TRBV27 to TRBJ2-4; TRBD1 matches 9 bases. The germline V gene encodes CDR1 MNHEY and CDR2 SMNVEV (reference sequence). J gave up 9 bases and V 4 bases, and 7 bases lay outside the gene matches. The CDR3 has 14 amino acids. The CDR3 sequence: CASSSLRDRAIQYF. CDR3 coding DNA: TGTGCCAGCAGTTCATTAAGGGACAGGGCCATTCAGTACTTC.

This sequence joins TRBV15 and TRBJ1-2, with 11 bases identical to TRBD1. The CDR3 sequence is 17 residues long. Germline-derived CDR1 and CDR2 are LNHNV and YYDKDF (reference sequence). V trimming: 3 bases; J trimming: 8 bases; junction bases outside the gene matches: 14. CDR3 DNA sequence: TGTGCCACCAGCAGTAGGGGACAGGGGGAAAGTATTCGCGGCTACACCTTC. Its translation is CATSSRGQGESIRGYTF.

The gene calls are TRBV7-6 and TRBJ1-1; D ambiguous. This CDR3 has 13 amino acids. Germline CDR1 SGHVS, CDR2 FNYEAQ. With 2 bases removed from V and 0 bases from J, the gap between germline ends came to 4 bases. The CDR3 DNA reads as TGTGCCAGCAGCTTACAGATGAACACTGAAGCTTTCTTT. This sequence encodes CASSLQMNTEAFF.

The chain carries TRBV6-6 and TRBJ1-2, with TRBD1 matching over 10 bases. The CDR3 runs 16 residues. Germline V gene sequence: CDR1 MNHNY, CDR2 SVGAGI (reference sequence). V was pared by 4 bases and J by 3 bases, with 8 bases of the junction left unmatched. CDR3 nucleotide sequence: TGTGCCAGCAGTTCCGCGACAGGGGGCAAGGACTATGGCTACACCTTC. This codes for CASSSATGGKDYGYTF.

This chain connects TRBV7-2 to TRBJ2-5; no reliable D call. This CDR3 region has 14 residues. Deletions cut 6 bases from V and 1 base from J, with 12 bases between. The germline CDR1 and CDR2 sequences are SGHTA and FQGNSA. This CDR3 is CASSYRSPQETQYF. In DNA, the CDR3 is TGTGCCAGCAGTTACAGATCTCCCCAAGAGACCCAGTACTTC. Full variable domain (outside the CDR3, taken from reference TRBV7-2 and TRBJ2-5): GAGVSQSPSNKVTEKGKDVELRCDPISGHTALYWYRQSLGQGLEFLIYFQGNSAPDKSGLPSDRFSAERTGGSVSTLTIQRTQQEDSAVYLCASSYRSPQETQYFGPGTRLLVL.

CDR3: CAWSGTSGNTGELFF. In DNA form, the CDR3 reads TGTGCCTGGAGCGGGACTAGCGGGAACACCGGGGAGCTGTTTTTT. The rearrangement links TRBV30 to TRBJ2-2, with TRBD2 identical over 11 bases. Trimming removed 3 bases from V and 1 base from J; junction bases left unmatched: 1. Germline V gene sequence: CDR1 GTSNPN, CDR2 SVGIG (reference sequence). The CDR3 loop spans 15 amino acids.

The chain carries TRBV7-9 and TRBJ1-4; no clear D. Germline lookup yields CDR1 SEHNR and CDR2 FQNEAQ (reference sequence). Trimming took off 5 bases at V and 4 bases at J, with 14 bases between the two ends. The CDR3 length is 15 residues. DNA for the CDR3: TGTGCCAGCAGCCCCATTAGAGGGAGTAATGAAAAACTGTTTTTT. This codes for CASSPIRGSNEKLFF.

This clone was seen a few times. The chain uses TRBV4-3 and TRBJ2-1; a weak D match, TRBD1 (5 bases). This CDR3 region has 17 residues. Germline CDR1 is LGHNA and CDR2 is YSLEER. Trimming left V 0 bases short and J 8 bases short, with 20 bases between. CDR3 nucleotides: TGCGCCAGCAGCCAAGATACAGGTGTAGGATCTTTTCATGAGCAGTTCTTC. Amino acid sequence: CASSQDTGVGSFHEQFF.

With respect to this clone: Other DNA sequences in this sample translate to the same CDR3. The CDR3 DNA is TGTGCCAGTAGAACACCGGGATCCAGCACAGATACGCAGTATTTT. Its protein product is CASRTPGSSTDTQYF. The chain couples TRBV19 to TRBJ2-3, with D perhaps matching TRBD2 (5 bases). Trimming cost V 6 bases and J 0 bases, with 13 bases left between them. The germline gives CDR1 LNHDA, CDR2 SQIVND (reference sequence). This CDR3 has 15 amino acids.

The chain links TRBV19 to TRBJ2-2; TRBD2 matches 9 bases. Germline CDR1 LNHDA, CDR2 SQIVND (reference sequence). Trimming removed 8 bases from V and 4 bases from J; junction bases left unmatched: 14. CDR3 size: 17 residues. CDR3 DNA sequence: TGTGCCAGTCTCCTAGCGGGAACCCGACGGGGCACCGGGGAGCTGTTTTTT. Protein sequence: CASLLAGTRRGTGELFF.

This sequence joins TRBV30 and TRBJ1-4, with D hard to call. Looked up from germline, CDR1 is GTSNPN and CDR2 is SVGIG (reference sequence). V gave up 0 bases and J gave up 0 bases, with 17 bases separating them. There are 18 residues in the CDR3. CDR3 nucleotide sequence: TGTGCCTGGAGTGTACGGCTCTACGGGTCCACAACTAATGAAAAACTGTTTTTT. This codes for CAWSVRLYGSTTNEKLFF.

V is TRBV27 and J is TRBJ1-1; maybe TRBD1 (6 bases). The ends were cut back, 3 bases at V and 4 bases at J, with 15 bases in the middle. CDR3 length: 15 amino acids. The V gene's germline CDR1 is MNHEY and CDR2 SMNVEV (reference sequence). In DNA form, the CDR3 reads TGTGCCAGCAGTTTCCCCCCCCAGGGGCCCACTGAAGCTTTCTTT. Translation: CASSFPPQGPTEAFF.

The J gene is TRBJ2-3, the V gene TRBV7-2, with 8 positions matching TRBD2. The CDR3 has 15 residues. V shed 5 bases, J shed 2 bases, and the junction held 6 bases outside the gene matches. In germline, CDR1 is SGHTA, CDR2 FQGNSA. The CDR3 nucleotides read TGTGCCAGCAGCCCACAGCGGGGGATCACAGATACGCAGTATTTT. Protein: CASSPQRGITDTQYF. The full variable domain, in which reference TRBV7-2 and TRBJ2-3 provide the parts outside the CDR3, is GAGVSQSPSNKVTEKGKDVELRCDPISGHTALYWYRQSLGQGLEFLIYFQGNSAPDKSGLPSDRFSAERTGGSVSTLTIQRTQQEDSAVYLCASSPQRGITDTQYFGPGTRLTVL.

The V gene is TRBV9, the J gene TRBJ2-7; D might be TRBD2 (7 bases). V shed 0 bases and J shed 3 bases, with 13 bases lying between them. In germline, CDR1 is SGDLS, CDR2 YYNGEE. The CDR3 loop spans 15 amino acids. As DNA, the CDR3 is TGTGCCAGCAGCGTAGAAGGGGGGGATGGCTACGAGCAGTACTTC. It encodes CASSVEGGDGYEQYF.

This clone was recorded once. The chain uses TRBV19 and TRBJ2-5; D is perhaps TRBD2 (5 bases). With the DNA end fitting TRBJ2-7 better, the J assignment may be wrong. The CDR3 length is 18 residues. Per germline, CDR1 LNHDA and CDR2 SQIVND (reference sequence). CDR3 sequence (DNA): TGTGCCAGTAGTACCTACAAAGGCGGTGGGAGTTCGCCCTACGAGCAGTACTTC. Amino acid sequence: CASSTYKGGGSSPYEQYF.

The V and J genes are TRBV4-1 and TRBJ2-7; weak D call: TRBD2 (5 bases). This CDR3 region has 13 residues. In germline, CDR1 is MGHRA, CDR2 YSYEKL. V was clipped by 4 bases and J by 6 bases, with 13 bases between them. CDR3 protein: CASSPYSGVEQYF. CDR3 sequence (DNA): TGCGCCAGCAGCCCATATTCCGGGGTCGAGCAGTACTTC.

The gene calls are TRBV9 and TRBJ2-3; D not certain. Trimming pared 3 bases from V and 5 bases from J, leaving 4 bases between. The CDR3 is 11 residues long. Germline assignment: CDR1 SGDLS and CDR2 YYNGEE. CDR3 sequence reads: CASSAKDTQYF. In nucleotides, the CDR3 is TGTGCCAGCAGCGCAAAAGATACGCAGTATTTT.

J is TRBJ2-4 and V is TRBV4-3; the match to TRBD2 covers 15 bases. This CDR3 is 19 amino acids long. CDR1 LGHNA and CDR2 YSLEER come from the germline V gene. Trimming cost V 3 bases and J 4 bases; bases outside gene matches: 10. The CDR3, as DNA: TGCGCCAGCAGCCATTCAACGCAGGGACTAGCGGGGGGAAAAAACATTCAGTACTTC. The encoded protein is CASSHSTQGLAGGKNIQYF.

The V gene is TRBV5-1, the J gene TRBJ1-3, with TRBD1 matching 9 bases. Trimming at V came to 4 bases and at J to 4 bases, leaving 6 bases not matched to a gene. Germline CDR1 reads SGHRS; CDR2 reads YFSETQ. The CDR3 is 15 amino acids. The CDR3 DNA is TGCGCCAGCAGCCGTGAACAGGGGGCCGGAAACACCATATATTTT. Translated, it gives CASSREQGAGNTIYF.

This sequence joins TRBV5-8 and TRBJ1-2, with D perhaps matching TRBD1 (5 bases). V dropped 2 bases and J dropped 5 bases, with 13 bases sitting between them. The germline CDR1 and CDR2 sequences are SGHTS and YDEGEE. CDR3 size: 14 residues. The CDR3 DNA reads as TGTGCCAGCAGCTTAAGGGGTCCTCCTTATGGCTACACCTTC. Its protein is CASSLRGPPYGYTF.

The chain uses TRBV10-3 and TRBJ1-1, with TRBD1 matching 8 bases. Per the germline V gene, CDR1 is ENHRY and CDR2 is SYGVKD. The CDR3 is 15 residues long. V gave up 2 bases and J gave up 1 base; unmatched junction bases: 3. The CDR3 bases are TGTGCCATCAGTGAGCGGACAGGGTCGAACACTGAAGCTTTCTTT. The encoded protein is CAISERTGSNTEAFF.

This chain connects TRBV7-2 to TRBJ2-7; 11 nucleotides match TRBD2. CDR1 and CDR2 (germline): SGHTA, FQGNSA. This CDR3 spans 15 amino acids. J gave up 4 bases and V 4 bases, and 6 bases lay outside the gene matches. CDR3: CASSSRTSGFYEQYF. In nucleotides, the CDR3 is TGTGCCAGCAGCTCGAGGACTAGCGGGTTTTACGAGCAGTACTTC.